This T cell receptor beta chain emerged from a study of CD4 T cells in relation to SARS-CoV-2 and coronaviruses. Study information: Negative control cultures got HIV-1 Nef peptides or no peptide.

Worth noting for this clone: Antigen specificity is unknown.

Sequenced by immunoSEQ multiplex PCR; TCRdb stores in-frame clones only, minus some. The table includes approximately 20,000 clones, more than 65% detected once. V trimming: 0 bases; J trimming: 7 bases; junction bases outside the gene matches: 12. The CDR3 covers 20 residues. Unexposed donor CD4+ T cells date from about 2010-2018, before the COVID-19 pandemic. After approximately 10 days of culture, CD4+ T cells were isolated. This receptor was taken from a human donor in good health. The J gene is TRBJ2-1, the V gene TRBV23-1, with TRBD2 matching 16 bases. TRBV23-1 carries the ORF label, with uncertain function. Sequencing input: CD4+ T cells from PBMCs, cultured in vitro. The CDR3 nucleotides read TGCGCCAGCAGTCAATCGGGGACTAGCGGGAGGGCCTACTGGGGGAATGAGCAGTTCTTC. It translates to CASSQSGTSGRAYWGNEQFF.